This T cell receptor (beta chain) was profiled in a study of T cells after yellow fever vaccination. In the study overall: When fractions had low cell numbers, they were prepared with SMART-Seq v4 Ultra Low Input.

This CDR3 spans 15 amino acids. Losses at the gene ends were 4 bases for V and 1 base for J; bases not matched to a gene: 6. The germline CDR1 and CDR2 sequences are SGHRS and YFSETQ. In TCRdb, the 5' RACE reads were re-called with MiXCR into one record per CDR3 protein. The sample has nearly 350,000 distinct CDR3 sequences, about 7.8% seen once. The chain has TRBV5-1 and TRBJ2-7; 9 bases align to TRBD1. This receptor was taken from a man aged 18 to 29 who received the YFV17D yellow fever vaccine. Specimen: PBMCs, collected around 45 days after the first yellow fever vaccination. CDR3 region: CASSGGTGLSYEQYF. Written as DNA, the CDR3 is TGCGCCAGCAGCGGGGGGACAGGGTTATCCTACGAGCAGTACTTC.